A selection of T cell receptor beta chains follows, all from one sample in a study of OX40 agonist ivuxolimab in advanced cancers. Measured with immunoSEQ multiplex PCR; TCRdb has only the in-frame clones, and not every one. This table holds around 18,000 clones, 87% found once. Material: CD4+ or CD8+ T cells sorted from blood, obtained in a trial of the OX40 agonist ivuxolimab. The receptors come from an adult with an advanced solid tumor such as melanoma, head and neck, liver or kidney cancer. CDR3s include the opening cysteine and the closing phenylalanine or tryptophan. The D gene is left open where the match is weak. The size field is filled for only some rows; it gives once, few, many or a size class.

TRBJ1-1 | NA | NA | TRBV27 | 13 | TGTGCCAGCGGTGTTCTCCGGACCACTGAAGCTTTCTTT | CASGVLRTTEAFF
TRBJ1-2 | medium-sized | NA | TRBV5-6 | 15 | TGTGCCAGCAGCTTGACAGGGTTTGCTAACTATGGCTACACCTTC | CASSLTGFANYGYTF
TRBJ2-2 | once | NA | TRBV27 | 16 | TGTGCCAGCAGCTACTCAGGAAGGTCGAACACCGGGGAGCTGTTTTTT | CASSYSGRSNTGELFF
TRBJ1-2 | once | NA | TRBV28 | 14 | TGTGCCAGCAGCCCGGTGAGGACTCCCTATGGCTACACCTTC | CASSPVRTPYGYTF
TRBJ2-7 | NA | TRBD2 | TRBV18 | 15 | TGTGCCAGCTCACCATATACGGGAGGGCCCGACGAGCAGTACTTC | CASSPYTGGPDEQYF
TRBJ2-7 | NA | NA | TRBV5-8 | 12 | TGTGCCAGCAGGTCGAGCTCCTACGAGCAGTACTTC | CASRSSSYEQYF
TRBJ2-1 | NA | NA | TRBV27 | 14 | TGTGCCAGCAGTTGGGACTCAACCTACAATGAGCAGTTCTTC | CASSWDSTYNEQFF
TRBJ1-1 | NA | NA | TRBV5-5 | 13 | TGTGCCAGCAGCCTTGGGACGAACACTGAAGCTTTCTTT | CASSLGTNTEAFF
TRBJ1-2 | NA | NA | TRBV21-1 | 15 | TGTGCCAGCAGCAAAGACAGGGGGCATGACTATGGCTACACCTTC | CASSKDRGHDYGYTF
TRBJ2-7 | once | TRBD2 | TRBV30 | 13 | TGTGCCTGGCAGACTAGCGGGAGCTACGAGCAGTACTTC | CAWQTSGSYEQYF
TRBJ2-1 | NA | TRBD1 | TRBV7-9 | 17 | TGTGCCAGCAGCGGCTGGGACAGGGGTTCTGAATACAATGAGCAGTTCTTC | CASSGWDRGSEYNEQFF
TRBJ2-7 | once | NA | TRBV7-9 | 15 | TGTGCCAGCAGCTTAAAGGGGACGGTAGGACTCGAGCAGTACTTC | CASSLKGTVGLEQYF
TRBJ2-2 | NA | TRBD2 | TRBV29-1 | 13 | TGCAGCGTCCTAGCGGAGGATACCGGGGAGCTGTTTTTT | CSVLAEDTGELFF
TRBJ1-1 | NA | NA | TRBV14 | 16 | TGTGCCAGCAGCAAAGAAGGCTATAGTTGGGGGCCTGAAGCTTTCTTT | CASSKEGYSWGPEAFF
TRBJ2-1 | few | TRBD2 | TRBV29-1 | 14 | TGCAGCGTTGATACGGAAGCGGGAGGAAACGAGCAGTTCTTC | CSVDTEAGGNEQFF
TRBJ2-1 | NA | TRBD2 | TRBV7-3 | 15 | TGTGCCAGCAGCCCCGGACTAGCGGGTTACAATGAGCAGTTCTTC | CASSPGLAGYNEQFF
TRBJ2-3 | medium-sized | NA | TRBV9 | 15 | TGTGCCAGCAGCACCCACCCAGCGGCCACAGATACGCAGTATTTT | CASSTHPAATDTQYF
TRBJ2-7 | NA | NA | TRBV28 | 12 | TGTGCCAGCAGTACACCACTCTACGAGCAGTACTTC | CASSTPLYEQYF
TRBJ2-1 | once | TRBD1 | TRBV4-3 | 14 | TGCGCCAGCAGCCATGGACAGGGATGGAATGAGCAGTTCTTC | CASSHGQGWNEQFF
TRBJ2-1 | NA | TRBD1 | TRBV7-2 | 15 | TGTGCCAGCAGCTTAGACAGGGGCTCCTACAATGAGCAGTTCTTC | CASSLDRGSYNEQFF
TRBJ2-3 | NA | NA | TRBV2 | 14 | TGTGCCAGCAGTGAAAGCATTAGCGGAGATACGCAGTATTTT | CASSESISGDTQYF
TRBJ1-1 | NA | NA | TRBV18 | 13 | TGTGCCAGCTCACCACCGTGGAACACTGAAGCTTTCTTT | CASSPPWNTEAFF
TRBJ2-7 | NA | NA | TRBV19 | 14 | TGTGCCAGTAGCCCTTGGGACAAAGTATACGAGCAGTACTTC | CASSPWDKVYEQYF